The 8 T cell receptor beta chains below were found in one sample sequenced in a study of blood T cell repertoires in COVID-19 (dated by TCRdb to the early 2020s). Library generation was performed with the immunoSEQ multiplex PCR assay. The table was pulled from immuneACCESS by TCRdb, which kept in-frame rearrangements only. Such tables lose some clones; where checked, under half of the loss comes from unresolved V genes, and the rest has no known cause. This sample comprises around 260,000 clones, over 65% of them detected only once. Of the sample, 3.5% to 5.5% is held by the ten largest clones. The sequencing input was peripheral blood. The source is a man aged 55 to 70 who had recovered from COVID-19.

This clone was detected only a few times. The gene calls are TRBV5-1 and TRBJ2-2; 11 nucleotides line up with TRBD2. CDR1 and CDR2 (germline): SGHRS, YFSETQ. This CDR3 comprises 15 residues. The V segment lost 3 bases and the J segment 7 bases; nucleotides outside the gene matches: 5. CDR3 loop: CASSSGLADIGELFF. In nucleotides, the CDR3 is TGCGCCAGCAGCTCGGGACTAGCGGACATCGGGGAGCTGTTTTTT.

The chain uses TRBV30 and TRBJ1-2; D remains unclear. Germline CDR1 is GTSNPN and CDR2 is SVGIG (reference sequence). This CDR3 is built from 10 residues. Trimming took off 4 bases at V and 6 bases at J, with 6 bases between the two ends. CDR3 nucleotide sequence: TGTGCCTGGATGGCAGATGGCTACACCTTC. It specifies CAWMADGYTF.

This chain uses TRBV9 with TRBJ2-1; 7 bases align to TRBD1. This CDR3 is built from 16 residues. Trimming cost V 4 bases and J 5 bases; bases outside gene matches: 12. Looked up from germline, CDR1 is SGDLS and CDR2 is YYNGEE. CDR3 sequence: CASSPTGAQGHNEQFF. DNA for the CDR3: TGTGCCAGCAGCCCTACAGGGGCCCAGGGTCACAATGAGCAGTTCTTC. The full variable domain, with the rest looked up from reference TRBV9 and TRBJ2-1, is DSGVTQTPKHLITATGQRVTLRCSPRSGDLSVYWYQQSLDQGLQFLIQYYNGEERAKGNILERFSAQQFPDLHSELNLSSLELGDSALYFCASSPTGAQGHNEQFFGPGTRLTVL.

The chain couples TRBV5-8 to TRBJ2-1, with 10 bases that match TRBD1. The CDR3 sequence is 19 residues long. Germline CDR1 reads SGHTS; CDR2 reads YDEGEE. After removal of 6 bases from V and 4 bases from J, the junction contained 19 bases not matched to a gene. The CDR3 spells CASTPRAPRGTGVYNEQFF. DNA of the CDR3: TGTGCCAGCACCCCTAGGGCCCCCCGAGGGACAGGGGTTTACAATGAGCAGTTCTTC.

V is TRBV2 and J is TRBJ1-6; 10 bases line up with TRBD1. Germline-derived CDR1 and CDR2 are SNHLY and FYNNEI. The CDR3 is 15 residues long. Losses at the gene ends were 9 bases for V and 7 bases for J; bases not matched to a gene: 9. CDR3 amino acids: CARQLGQGENSPLHF. The CDR3 bases are TGTGCCAGGCAACTTGGACAGGGGGAAAATTCACCCCTCCACTTT.

The J gene is TRBJ2-2, the V gene TRBV7-2; 9 bases are a match to TRBD2. V was clipped by 6 bases and J by 5 bases; unmatched bases: 13. The CDR3 runs to 17 residues. Germline V gene data show CDR1 as SGHTA and CDR2 as FQGNSA. For the CDR3, the DNA is TGTGCCAGCAGTTCATTTGCGGGAGGGCCCATTACCGGGGAGCTGTTTTTT. Its translation: CASSSFAGGPITGELFF.

This clone was seen more than once but under ten times. This chain uses TRBV18 with TRBJ1-5; unclear D gene. This CDR3 is 13 amino acids long. The germline V gene has CDR1 KGHSH and CDR2 LQKENI. Trimming shortened V by 10 bases and J by 3 bases, and 13 bases separated the two germline ends. CDR3 in DNA: TGTGCCACTAGCACGGCCCTCAATCAGCCCCAGCATTTT. Encoded protein: CATSTALNQPQHF.

This chain uses TRBV4-1 with TRBJ2-2; 12 bases align to TRBD2. CDR3 size: 18 residues. Germline V gene lookup returns CDR1 MGHRA and CDR2 YSYEKL. The trim removed 4 bases at V and 5 bases at J, leaving 11 bases unmatched. This CDR3 reads CASSLSTSGSARTGELFF. As DNA, the CDR3 is TGCGCCAGCAGCCTCTCGACTAGCGGGAGTGCGCGTACCGGGGAGCTGTTTTTT.